The following is a T cell receptor (beta chain) sequence with its context. These data originate in a study of blood T cell repertoires in COVID-19. In the original analysis: Cell counts per sample came from amplifying reference gene primers. Clones were read by immunoSEQ multiplex PCR, and TCRdb kept only the in-frame ones, dropping some. V, J and clone size are taken as reported in that table, and D and trimming were inferred from the DNA itself. The sample has around 100,000 clones, about 89% seen once. This CDR3 region has 16 residues. Germline-derived CDR1 and CDR2 are MNHEY and SVGAGI. V was pared by 4 bases and J by 5 bases, with 10 bases of the junction left unmatched.

Sequencing was done on a sample of peripheral blood. The rearrangement links TRBV6-5 to TRBJ1-1, with 10 nucleotides matching TRBD1. The receptor comes from a human donor in a cohort sampled during active COVID-19. The chain's CDR3 is CASSSPGQGFRTEAFF. As DNA, the CDR3 is TGTGCCAGCAGTTCCCCGGGACAGGGGTTTAGGACTGAAGCTTTCTTT.